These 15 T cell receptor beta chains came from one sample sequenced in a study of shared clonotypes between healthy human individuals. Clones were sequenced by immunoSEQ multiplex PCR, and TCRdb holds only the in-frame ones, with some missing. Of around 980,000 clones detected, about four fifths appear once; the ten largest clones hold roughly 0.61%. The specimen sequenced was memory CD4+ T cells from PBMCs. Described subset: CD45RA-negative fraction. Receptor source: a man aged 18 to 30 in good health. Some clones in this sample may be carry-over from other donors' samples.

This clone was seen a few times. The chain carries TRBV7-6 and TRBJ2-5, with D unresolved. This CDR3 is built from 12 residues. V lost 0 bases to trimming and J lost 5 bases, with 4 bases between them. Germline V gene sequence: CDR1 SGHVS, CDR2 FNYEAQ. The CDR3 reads CASSLAGETQYF. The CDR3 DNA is TGTGCCAGCAGCTTAGCCGGGGAGACCCAGTACTTC.

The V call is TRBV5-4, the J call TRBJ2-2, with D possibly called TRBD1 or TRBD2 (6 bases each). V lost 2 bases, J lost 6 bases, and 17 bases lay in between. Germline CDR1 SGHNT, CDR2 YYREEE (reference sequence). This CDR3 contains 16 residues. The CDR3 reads CASSFGERRGAGELFF. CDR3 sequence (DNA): TGTGCCAGCAGCTTTGGGGAGCGGAGGGGGGCCGGGGAGCTGTTTTTT.

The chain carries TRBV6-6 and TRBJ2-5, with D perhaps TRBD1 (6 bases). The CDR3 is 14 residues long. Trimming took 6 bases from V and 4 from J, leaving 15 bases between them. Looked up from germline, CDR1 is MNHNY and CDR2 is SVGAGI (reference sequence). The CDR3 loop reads CASSTGLLGETQYF. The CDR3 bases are TGTGCCAGCAGCACAGGGCTATTGGGAGAGACCCAGTACTTC.

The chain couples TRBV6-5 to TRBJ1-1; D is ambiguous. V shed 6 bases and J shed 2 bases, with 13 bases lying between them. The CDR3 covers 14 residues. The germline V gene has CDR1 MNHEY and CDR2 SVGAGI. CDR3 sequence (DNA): TGTGCCAGCAGCCCCGACGGCGGAAACACTGAAGCTTTCTTT. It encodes CASSPDGGNTEAFF.

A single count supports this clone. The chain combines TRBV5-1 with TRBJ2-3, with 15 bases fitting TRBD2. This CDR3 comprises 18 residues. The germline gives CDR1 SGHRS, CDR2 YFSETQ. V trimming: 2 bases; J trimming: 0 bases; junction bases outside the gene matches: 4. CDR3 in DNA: TGCGCCAGCAGCTTCGGGGGACTAGCGGGAGGAAGCACAGATACGCAGTATTTT. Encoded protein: CASSFGGLAGGSTDTQYF.

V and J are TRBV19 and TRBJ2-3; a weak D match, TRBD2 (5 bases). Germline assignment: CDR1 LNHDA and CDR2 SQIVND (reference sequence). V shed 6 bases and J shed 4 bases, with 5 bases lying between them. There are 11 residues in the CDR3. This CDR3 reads CASRLADTQYF. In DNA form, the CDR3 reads TGTGCCAGTAGACTAGCAGATACGCAGTATTTT.

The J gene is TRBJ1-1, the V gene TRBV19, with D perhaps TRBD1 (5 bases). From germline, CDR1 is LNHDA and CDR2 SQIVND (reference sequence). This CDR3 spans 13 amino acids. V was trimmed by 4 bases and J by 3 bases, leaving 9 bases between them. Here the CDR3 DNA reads TGTGCCAGTAGTACAGGGTTCTACACTGAAGCTTTCTTT. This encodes CASSTGFYTEAFF.

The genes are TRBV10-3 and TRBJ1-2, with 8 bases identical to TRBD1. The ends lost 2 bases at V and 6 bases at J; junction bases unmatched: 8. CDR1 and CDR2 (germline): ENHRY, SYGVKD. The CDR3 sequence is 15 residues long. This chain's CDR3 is CAISEPGTGEDGYTF. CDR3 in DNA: TGTGCCATCAGTGAGCCCGGGACAGGAGAGGATGGCTACACCTTC.

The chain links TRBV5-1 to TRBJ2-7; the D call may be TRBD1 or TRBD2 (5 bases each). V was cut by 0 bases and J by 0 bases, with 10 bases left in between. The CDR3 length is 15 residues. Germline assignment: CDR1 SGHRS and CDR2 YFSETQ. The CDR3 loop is CASSLGDPNSYEQYF. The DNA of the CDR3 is TGCGCCAGCAGCTTGGGGGACCCCAACTCCTACGAGCAGTACTTC.

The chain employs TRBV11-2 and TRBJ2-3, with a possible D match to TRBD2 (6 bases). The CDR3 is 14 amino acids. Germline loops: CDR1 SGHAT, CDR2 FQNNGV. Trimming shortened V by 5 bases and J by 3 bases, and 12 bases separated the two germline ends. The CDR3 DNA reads TGTGCCAGCAGCCGGAGGGCCAGAACAGATACGCAGTATTTT. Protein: CASSRRARTDTQYF. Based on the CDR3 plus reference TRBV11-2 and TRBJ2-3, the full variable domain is EAGVAQSPRYKIIEKRQSVAFWCNPISGHATLYWYQQILGQGPKLLIQFQNNGVVDDSQLPKDRFSAERLKGVDSTLKIQPAKLEDSAVYLCASSRRARTDTQYFGPGTRLTVL.

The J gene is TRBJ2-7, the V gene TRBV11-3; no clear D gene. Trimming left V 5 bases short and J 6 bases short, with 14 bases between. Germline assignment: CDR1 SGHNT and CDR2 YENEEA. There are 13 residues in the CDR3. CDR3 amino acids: CASSLDGTAEQYF. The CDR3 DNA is TGTGCCAGCAGCCTCGACGGTACGGCCGAGCAGTACTTC.

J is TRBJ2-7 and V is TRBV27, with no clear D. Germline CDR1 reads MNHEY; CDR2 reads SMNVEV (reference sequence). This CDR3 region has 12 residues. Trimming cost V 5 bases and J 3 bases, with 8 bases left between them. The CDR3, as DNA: TGTGCCAGCAGTCCCACGGGCTACGAGCAGTACTTC. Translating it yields CASSPTGYEQYF.

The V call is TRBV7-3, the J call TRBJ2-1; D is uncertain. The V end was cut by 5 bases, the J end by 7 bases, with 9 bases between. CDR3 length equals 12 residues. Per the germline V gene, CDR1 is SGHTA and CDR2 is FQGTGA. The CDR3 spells CASSQTTNEQFF. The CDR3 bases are TGTGCCAGCAGCCAAACTACTAATGAGCAGTTCTTC.

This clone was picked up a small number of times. In DNA form, the CDR3 reads TGTGCCAGCAGCCCTGGGGCAGGGGCCACAGATACGCAGTATTTT. Its translation is CASSPGAGATDTQYF. The chain recombines TRBV7-3 with TRBJ2-3; weak D call: TRBD1 (6 bases). The CDR3 length is 15 residues. CDR1 SGHTA and CDR2 FQGTGA come from the germline V gene. V was cut by 5 bases and J by 2 bases, with 14 bases left in between.

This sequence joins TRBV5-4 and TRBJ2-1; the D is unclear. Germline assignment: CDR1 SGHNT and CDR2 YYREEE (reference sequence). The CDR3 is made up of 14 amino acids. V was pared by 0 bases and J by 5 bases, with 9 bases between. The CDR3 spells CASSLGRQDNEQFF. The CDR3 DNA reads TGTGCCAGCAGCTTGGGCAGGCAGGACAATGAGCAGTTCTTC.